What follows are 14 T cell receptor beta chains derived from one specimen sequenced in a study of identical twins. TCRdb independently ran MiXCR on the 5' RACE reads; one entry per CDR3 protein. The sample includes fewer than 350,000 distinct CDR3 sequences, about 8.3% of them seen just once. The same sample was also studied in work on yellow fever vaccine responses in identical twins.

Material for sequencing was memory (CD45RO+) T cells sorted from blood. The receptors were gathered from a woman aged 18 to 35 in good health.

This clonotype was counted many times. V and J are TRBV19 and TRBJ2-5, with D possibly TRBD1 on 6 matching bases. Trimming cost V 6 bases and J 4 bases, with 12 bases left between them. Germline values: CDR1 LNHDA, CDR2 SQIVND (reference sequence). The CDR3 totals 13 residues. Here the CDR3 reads CASRRTAPETQYF. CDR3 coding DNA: TGTGCCAGTAGGAGGACAGCCCCAGAGACCCAGTACTTC.

In nucleotides, the CDR3 is TGCAGTGCTAGAATGGGGGGCCCCTTCACAGATACGCAGTATTTT. Its translation: CSARMGGPFTDTQYF. The rearrangement uses TRBV20-1 and TRBJ2-3; D possibly uses TRBD1 or TRBD2 (6 bases each). V gave up 2 bases and J gave up 2 bases, with 14 bases separating them. The V gene's germline CDR1 is DFQATT and CDR2 SNEGSKA (reference sequence). This CDR3 is built from 15 residues.

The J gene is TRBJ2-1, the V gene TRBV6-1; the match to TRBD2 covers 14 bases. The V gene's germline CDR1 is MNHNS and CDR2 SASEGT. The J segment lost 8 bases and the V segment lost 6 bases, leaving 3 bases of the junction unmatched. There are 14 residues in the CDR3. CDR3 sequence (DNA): TGTGCCAGCAGACCGGGACTAGCGGGAGATGAGCAGTTCTTC. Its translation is CASRPGLAGDEQFF.

CDR3 sequence: CASSSRLGGGSYNEQFF. The CDR3 coding sequence is TGTGCCAGCAGCTCCCGCCTTGGGGGGGGGAGTTACAATGAGCAGTTCTTC. The chain employs TRBV5-4 and TRBJ2-1; 7 bases fit TRBD2. Germline V lookup: CDR1 SGHNT, CDR2 YYREEE (reference sequence). The CDR3 has 17 residues. V was clipped by 3 bases and J by 4 bases; unmatched bases: 13.

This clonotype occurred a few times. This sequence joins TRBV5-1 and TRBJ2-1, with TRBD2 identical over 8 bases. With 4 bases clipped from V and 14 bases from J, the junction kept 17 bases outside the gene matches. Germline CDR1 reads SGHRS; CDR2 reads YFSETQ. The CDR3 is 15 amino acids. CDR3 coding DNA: TGCGCCAGCAGCCTCGGGACTAGTAAGATGACGGGGAAGTTCTTC. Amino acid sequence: CASSLGTSKMTGKFF.

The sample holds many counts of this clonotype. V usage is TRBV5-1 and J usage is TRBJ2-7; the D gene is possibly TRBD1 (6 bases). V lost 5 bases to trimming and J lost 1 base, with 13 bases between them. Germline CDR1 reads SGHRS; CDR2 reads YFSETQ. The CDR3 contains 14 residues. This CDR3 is CASSDGQTSYEQYF. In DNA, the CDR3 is TGCGCCAGCAGTGATGGACAGACTTCCTACGAGCAGTACTTC.

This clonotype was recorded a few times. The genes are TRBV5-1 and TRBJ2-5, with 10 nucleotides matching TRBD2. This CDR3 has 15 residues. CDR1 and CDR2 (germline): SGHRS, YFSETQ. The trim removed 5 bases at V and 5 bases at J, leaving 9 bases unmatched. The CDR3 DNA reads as TGCGCCAGCAGTCCCTCGGGACTAGCGATGGAGACCCAGTACTTC. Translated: CASSPSGLAMETQYF.

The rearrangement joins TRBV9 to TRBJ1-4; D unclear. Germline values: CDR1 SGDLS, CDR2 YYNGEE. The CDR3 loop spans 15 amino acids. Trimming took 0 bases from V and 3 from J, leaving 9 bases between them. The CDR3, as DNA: TGTGCCAGCAGCGTAGAGGGTACGGCTAATGAAAAACTGTTTTTT. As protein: CASSVEGTANEKLFF. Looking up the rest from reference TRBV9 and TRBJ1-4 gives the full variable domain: DSGVTQTPKHLITATGQRVTLRCSPRSGDLSVYWYQQSLDQGLQFLIQYYNGEERAKGNILERFSAQQFPDLHSELNLSSLELGDSALYFCASSVEGTANEKLFFGSGTQLSVL.

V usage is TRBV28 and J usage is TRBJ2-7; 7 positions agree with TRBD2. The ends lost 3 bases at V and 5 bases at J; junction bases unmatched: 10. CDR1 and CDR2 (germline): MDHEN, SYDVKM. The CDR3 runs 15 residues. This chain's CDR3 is CASSLGGIRGNEQYV. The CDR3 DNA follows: TGTGCCAGCAGTTTGGGGGGGATACGGGGTAACGAGCAGTACGTC.

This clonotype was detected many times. CDR3 amino acids: CASSRDQGQGRGETQYF. The DNA for the CDR3 is TGCGCCAGCAGCCGAGACCAGGGACAGGGGAGAGGAGAGACCCAGTACTTC. The V gene is TRBV4-1, the J gene TRBJ2-5, with 10 positions matching TRBD1. V trimming: 4 bases; J trimming: 4 bases; junction bases outside the gene matches: 12. The CDR3 runs 17 residues. CDR1 is MGHRA and CDR2 is YSYEKL in the germline V gene.

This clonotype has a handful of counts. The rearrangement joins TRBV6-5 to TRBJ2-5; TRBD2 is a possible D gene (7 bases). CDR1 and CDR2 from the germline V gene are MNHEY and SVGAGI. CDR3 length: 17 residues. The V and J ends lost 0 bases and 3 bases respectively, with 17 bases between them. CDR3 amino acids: CASSYSTPRGRKETQYF. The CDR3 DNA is TGTGCCAGCAGTTACTCGACTCCGCGGGGGCGGAAAGAGACCCAGTACTTC.

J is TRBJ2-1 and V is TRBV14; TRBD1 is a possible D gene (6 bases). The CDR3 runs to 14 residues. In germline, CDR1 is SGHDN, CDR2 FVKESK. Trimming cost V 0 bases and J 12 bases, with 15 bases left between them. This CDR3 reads CASSQDLRGWWQFF. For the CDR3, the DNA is TGTGCCAGCAGCCAAGATCTGAGGGGGTGGTGGCAGTTCTTC.

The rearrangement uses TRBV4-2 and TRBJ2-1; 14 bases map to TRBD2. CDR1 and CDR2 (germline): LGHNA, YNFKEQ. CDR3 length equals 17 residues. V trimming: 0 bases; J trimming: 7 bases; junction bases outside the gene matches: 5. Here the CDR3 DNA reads TGTGCCAGCAGCCAAGATCGGACTAGCGGGGGGAGGAATGAGCAGTTCTTC. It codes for CASSQDRTSGGRNEQFF.

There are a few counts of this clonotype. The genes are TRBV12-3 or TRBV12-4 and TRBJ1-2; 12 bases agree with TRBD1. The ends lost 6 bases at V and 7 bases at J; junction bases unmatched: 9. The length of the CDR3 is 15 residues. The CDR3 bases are TGTGCCAGCAGCGATCCGGGACAGGGGGCGGTTGGCTACACCTTC. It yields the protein CASSDPGQGAVGYTF.